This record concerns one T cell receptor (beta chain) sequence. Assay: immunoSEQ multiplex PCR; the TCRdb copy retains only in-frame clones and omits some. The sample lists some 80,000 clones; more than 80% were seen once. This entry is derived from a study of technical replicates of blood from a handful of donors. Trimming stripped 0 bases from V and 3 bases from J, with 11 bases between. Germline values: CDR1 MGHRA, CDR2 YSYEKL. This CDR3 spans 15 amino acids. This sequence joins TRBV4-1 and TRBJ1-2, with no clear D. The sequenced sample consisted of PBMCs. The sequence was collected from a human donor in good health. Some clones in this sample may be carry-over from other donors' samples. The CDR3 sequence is CASSQEPGNDYGYTF. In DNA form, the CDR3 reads TGCGCCAGCAGCCAAGAGCCCGGGAACGACTATGGCTACACCTTC.